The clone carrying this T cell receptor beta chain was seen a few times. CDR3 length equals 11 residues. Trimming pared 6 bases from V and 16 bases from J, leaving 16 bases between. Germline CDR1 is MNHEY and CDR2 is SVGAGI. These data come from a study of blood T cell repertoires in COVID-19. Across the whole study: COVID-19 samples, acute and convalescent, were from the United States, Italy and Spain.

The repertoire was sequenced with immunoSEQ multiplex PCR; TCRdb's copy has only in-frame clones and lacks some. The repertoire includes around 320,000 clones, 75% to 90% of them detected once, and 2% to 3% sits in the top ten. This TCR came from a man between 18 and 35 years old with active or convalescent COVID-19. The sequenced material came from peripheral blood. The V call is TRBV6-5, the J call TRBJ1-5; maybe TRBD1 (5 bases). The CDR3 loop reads CASSVGAPPHF. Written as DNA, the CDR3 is TGTGCCAGCAGCGTTGGGGCCCCCCCCCATTTT.